These T cell receptor beta chains were read from a single sample in a study of blood T cell repertoires in COVID-19. The data were produced by immunoSEQ multiplex PCR, yet TCRdb's version contains in-frame clones alone and is incomplete. The sample has 200,000 to 250,000 clones, about 88% seen once. Sequenced sample: PBMCs or T cells enriched from blood (not recorded which). The receptor source for this set is a woman in her 30s who had recovered from COVID-19. CDR3s include the opening cysteine and the closing phenylalanine or tryptophan. The D gene is left open where the match is weak. Size is omitted from some rows. Given values are once, few, many or a class for expanded clones.

v_call: TRBV5-1
j_call: TRBJ2-1
d_call: TRBD2
clone_size: -
cdr3_aa: CASSAGGASYNEQFF
cdr3_nt: TGCGCCAGCAGCGCCGGGGGGGCCTCCTACAATGAGCAGTTCTTC

v_call: TRBV6-1
j_call: TRBJ2-7
d_call: -
clone_size: -
cdr3_aa: CASSEARQATYEQYF
cdr3_nt: TGTGCCAGCAGTGAAGCACGCCAGGCAACCTACGAGCAGTACTTC

v_call: TRBV10-2
j_call: TRBJ1-1
d_call: TRBD1
clone_size: -
cdr3_aa: CASTKRTGESITEAFF
cdr3_nt: TGCGCCAGCACCAAGAGGACAGGGGAGTCGATCACTGAAGCTTTCTTT

v_call: TRBV7-2
j_call: TRBJ1-1
d_call: -
clone_size: -
cdr3_aa: CASSRLTGSTEAFF
cdr3_nt: TGTGCCAGCAGCCGCCTTACAGGGAGCACTGAAGCTTTCTTT

v_call: TRBV18
j_call: TRBJ2-5
d_call: -
clone_size: -
cdr3_aa: CASSPPAGRQETQYF
cdr3_nt: TGTGCCAGCTCACCACCGGCGGGGAGGCAAGAGACCCAGTACTTC

v_call: TRBV6-6
j_call: TRBJ2-2
d_call: TRBD2
clone_size: once
cdr3_aa: CASSYGLAGDTGELFF
cdr3_nt: TGTGCCAGCAGTTACGGACTAGCGGGGGACACCGGGGAGCTGTTTTTT

v_call: TRBV7-2
j_call: TRBJ2-1
d_call: TRBD1
clone_size: -
cdr3_aa: CASSRQGYNEQFF
cdr3_nt: TGTGCCAGCAGCAGACAGGGGTACAATGAGCAGTTCTTC

v_call: TRBV5-1
j_call: TRBJ2-5
d_call: -
clone_size: -
cdr3_aa: CASSLTYETQYF
cdr3_nt: TGCGCCAGCAGCTTAACATATGAGACCCAGTACTTC

v_call: TRBV18
j_call: TRBJ1-2
d_call: TRBD1
clone_size: -
cdr3_aa: CASSRNTGGVIYGYTF
cdr3_nt: TGTGCCAGCTCACGTAATACAGGGGGCGTTATCTATGGCTACACCTTC

v_call: TRBV27
j_call: TRBJ2-6
d_call: -
clone_size: -
cdr3_aa: CASSFIPVSGANVLTF
cdr3_nt: TGTGCCAGCAGTTTTATTCCCGTCTCTGGGGCCAACGTCCTGACTTTC

v_call: TRBV19
j_call: TRBJ1-1
d_call: -
clone_size: -
cdr3_aa: CASSPSGNTEAFF
cdr3_nt: TGTGCCAGTAGTCCCTCGGGGAACACTGAAGCTTTCTTT

v_call: TRBV7-2
j_call: TRBJ2-5
d_call: TRBD2
clone_size: -
cdr3_aa: CASSLSSGRETQYF
cdr3_nt: TGTGCCAGCAGCTTATCTAGCGGCAGGGAGACCCAGTACTTC

v_call: TRBV24-1
j_call: TRBJ1-1
d_call: TRBD1
clone_size: -
cdr3_aa: CATSDRGQAFF
cdr3_nt: TGTGCCACCAGTGACAGGGGGCAAGCTTTCTTT

v_call: TRBV3-1/TRBV3-2
j_call: TRBJ2-1
d_call: -
clone_size: -
cdr3_aa: CASGPGFFEQFF
cdr3_nt: TGTGCCAGCGGTCCGGGGTTTTTTGAGCAGTTCTTC

v_call: TRBV6-1
j_call: TRBJ1-5
d_call: -
clone_size: -
cdr3_aa: CASSDTKVQPQHF
cdr3_nt: TGTGCCAGCAGTGATACTAAGGTTCAGCCCCAGCATTTT

v_call: TRBV5-1
j_call: TRBJ2-2
d_call: TRBD2
clone_size: -
cdr3_aa: CASSLAGPAGINTGELFF
cdr3_nt: TGCGCCAGCAGCTTGGCCGGTCCAGCGGGGATAAACACCGGGGAGCTGTTTTTT

v_call: TRBV4-1
j_call: TRBJ1-1
d_call: -
clone_size: -
cdr3_aa: CASSQVFGTEAFF
cdr3_nt: TGCGCCAGCAGCCAAGTATTCGGCACTGAAGCTTTCTTT

v_call: TRBV7-6
j_call: TRBJ1-3
d_call: -
clone_size: -
cdr3_aa: CASSLHTIYF
cdr3_nt: TGTGCCAGCAGCCTCCACACCATATATTTT

v_call: TRBV4-1
j_call: TRBJ2-7
d_call: TRBD1
clone_size: few
cdr3_aa: CASSQASGTGTYEQYF
cdr3_nt: TGCGCCAGCAGCCAAGCTTCCGGGACAGGGACTTACGAGCAGTACTTC

v_call: TRBV7-8
j_call: TRBJ2-5
d_call: -
clone_size: -
cdr3_aa: CASSLRGISRETQYF
cdr3_nt: TGTGCCAGCAGCCTACGAGGGATATCGAGAGAGACCCAGTACTTC

v_call: TRBV4-2
j_call: TRBJ2-1
d_call: TRBD2
clone_size: once
cdr3_aa: CASSQEVSGGYNEQFF
cdr3_nt: TGTGCCAGCAGCCAAGAAGTTAGCGGGGGCTACAATGAGCAGTTCTTC

v_call: TRBV27
j_call: TRBJ1-4
d_call: -
clone_size: -
cdr3_aa: CASSLGRGYEKLFF
cdr3_nt: TGTGCCAGCAGTTTAGGCAGGGGTTATGAAAAACTGTTTTTT

v_call: TRBV5-1
j_call: TRBJ2-7
d_call: TRBD2
clone_size: -
cdr3_aa: CASSRTSGPNYEQYF
cdr3_nt: TGCGCCAGCAGCCGGACTAGCGGACCTAATTACGAGCAGTACTTC

v_call: TRBV2
j_call: TRBJ2-3
d_call: TRBD2
clone_size: -
cdr3_aa: CASSAKSGLGAGGTQYF
cdr3_nt: TGTGCCAGCAGCGCGAAATCGGGACTAGGGGCGGGGGGTACGCAGTATTTT

v_call: TRBV5-1
j_call: TRBJ1-1
d_call: TRBD1
clone_size: -
cdr3_aa: CASSLETGVSEAFF
cdr3_nt: TGCGCCAGCAGCTTGGAGACAGGGGTGTCTGAAGCTTTCTTT

v_call: TRBV29-1
j_call: TRBJ1-1
d_call: TRBD1
clone_size: -
cdr3_aa: CSVSSGQGALEAFF
cdr3_nt: TGCAGCGTTTCTTCCGGACAGGGGGCTCTTGAAGCTTTCTTT

v_call: TRBV15
j_call: TRBJ2-1
d_call: TRBD2
clone_size: once
cdr3_aa: CATSRVRGLAPYNEQFF
cdr3_nt: TGTGCCACCAGCAGAGTACGGGGACTAGCGCCCTACAATGAGCAGTTCTTC

v_call: TRBV28
j_call: TRBJ1-2
d_call: TRBD1
clone_size: -
cdr3_aa: CASIRTGYGYTF
cdr3_nt: TGTGCCAGCATCAGGACAGGGTATGGCTACACCTTC

v_call: TRBV7-8
j_call: TRBJ1-5
d_call: -
clone_size: -
cdr3_aa: CASSLLSRNQPQHF
cdr3_nt: TGTGCCAGCAGCTTATTGTCCCGGAATCAGCCCCAGCATTTT

v_call: TRBV5-5
j_call: TRBJ1-1
d_call: -
clone_size: -
cdr3_aa: CASSLGQYTEAFF
cdr3_nt: TGTGCCAGCAGCCTAGGACAGTACACTGAAGCTTTCTTT

v_call: TRBV7-9
j_call: TRBJ2-3
d_call: TRBD2
clone_size: -
cdr3_aa: CASSFSGGEDTQYF
cdr3_nt: TGTGCCAGCAGCTTTAGCGGGGGGGAAGATACGCAGTATTTT

v_call: TRBV7-3
j_call: TRBJ2-1
d_call: TRBD2
clone_size: few
cdr3_aa: CASSLNVLAGGLNEQFF
cdr3_nt: TGTGCCAGCAGCTTAAATGTCCTAGCGGGGGGCCTCAATGAGCAGTTCTTC

v_call: TRBV7-2
j_call: TRBJ1-4
d_call: -
clone_size: -
cdr3_aa: CASSLDSGSNEKLFF
cdr3_nt: TGTGCCAGCAGCTTAGATTCAGGAAGTAATGAAAAACTGTTTTTT

v_call: TRBV29-1
j_call: TRBJ2-3
d_call: -
clone_size: -
cdr3_aa: CSVDEVSASTDTQYF
cdr3_nt: TGCAGCGTTGATGAGGTGAGCGCGAGCACAGATACGCAGTATTTT

v_call: TRBV6-2/TRBV6-3
j_call: TRBJ2-4
d_call: TRBD2
clone_size: few
cdr3_aa: CASSGLGLEFAKNIQYF
cdr3_nt: TGTGCCAGCAGTGGTCTGGGACTAGAGTTCGCCAAAAACATTCAGTACTTC

v_call: TRBV7-6
j_call: TRBJ1-6
d_call: TRBD1
clone_size: -
cdr3_aa: CASSIGQGNGSPLHF
cdr3_nt: TGTGCCAGCAGCATCGGACAGGGAAACGGTTCACCCCTCCACTTT

v_call: TRBV20-1
j_call: TRBJ1-6
d_call: -
clone_size: -
cdr3_aa: CSASFGNSPLHF
cdr3_nt: TGCAGTGCTAGTTTCGGGAATTCACCCCTCCACTTT

v_call: TRBV5-1
j_call: TRBJ1-1
d_call: -
clone_size: -
cdr3_aa: CASSLEQLNTEAFF
cdr3_nt: TGCGCCAGCAGCTTGGAACAATTGAACACTGAAGCTTTCTTT

v_call: TRBV27
j_call: TRBJ2-1
d_call: TRBD2
clone_size: -
cdr3_aa: CASSLSTTSANEQFF
cdr3_nt: TGTGCCAGCAGTTTATCGACGACTAGCGCGAATGAGCAGTTCTTC

v_call: TRBV10-3
j_call: TRBJ2-1
d_call: TRBD2
clone_size: -
cdr3_aa: CAISGGGAYNEQFF
cdr3_nt: TGTGCCATCAGTGGTGGGGGGGCCTACAATGAGCAGTTCTTC

v_call: TRBV10-3
j_call: TRBJ1-2
d_call: -
clone_size: -
cdr3_aa: CAIGQGIRYYGYTF
cdr3_nt: TGTGCCATCGGTCAGGGTATCCGGTACTATGGCTACACCTTC

v_call: TRBV6-2/TRBV6-3
j_call: TRBJ1-6
d_call: TRBD1
clone_size: -
cdr3_aa: CASSLGQGTESPLHF
cdr3_nt: TGTGCCAGCAGTTTAGGACAGGGAACGGAATCACCCCTCCACTTT

v_call: TRBV9
j_call: TRBJ1-3
d_call: TRBD1
clone_size: -
cdr3_aa: CASSADREGNTIYF
cdr3_nt: TGTGCCAGCAGTGCAGACAGGGAAGGGAACACCATATATTTT